These 5 T cell receptor beta chains were sequenced from one sample in a study of STAT5B mutations in CD4+ large granular lymphocyte leukemia. TCRdb's table, derived via immunoSEQ multiplex PCR, lists solely in-frame clones and lacks some. The sample has tens of thousands of clones, 65% to 80% seen once. Material for sequencing was CD4+ T cells from blood buffy coats. These receptors were taken from a human donor in good health.

The chain couples TRBV5-4 to TRBJ2-3, with TRBD1 matching 8 bases. Germline values: CDR1 SGHNT, CDR2 YYREEE (reference sequence). The CDR3 has 16 residues. Losses at the gene ends were 2 bases for V and 3 bases for J; bases not matched to a gene: 8. The CDR3 sequence: CASSLGGRTGTDTQYF. The CDR3 DNA is TGTGCCAGCAGCTTAGGGGGTCGGACAGGGACAGATACGCAGTATTTT.

The chain employs TRBV18 and TRBJ1-1, with D perhaps TRBD1 (5 bases). CDR3 length equals 13 residues. V was clipped by 6 bases and J by 3 bases, with 11 bases between them. Germline V CDR1 and CDR2: KGHSH, LQKENI. Here the CDR3 DNA reads TGTGCCAGCTCGCTCGGGGGTGACACTGAAGCTTTCTTT. Amino acids: CASSLGGDTEAFF.

J is TRBJ2-6 and V is TRBV5-5, with D maybe TRBD1 (5 bases). The CDR3 has 16 amino acids. CDR1 SGHKS and CDR2 YYEKEE come from the germline V gene (reference sequence). V was trimmed by 0 bases and J by 3 bases, leaving 10 bases between them. CDR3 loop: CASSLAGIGGANVLTF. The CDR3 nucleotides read TGTGCCAGCAGCTTGGCAGGGATCGGTGGGGCCAACGTCCTGACTTTC. Full variable domain (remainder filled in from reference TRBV5-5 and TRBJ2-6): DAGVTQSPTHLIKTRGQQVTLRCSPISGHKSVSWYQQVLGQGPQFIFQYYEKEERGRGNFPDRFSARQFPNYSSELNVNALLLGDSALYLCASSLAGIGGANVLTFGAGSRLTVL.

V and J are TRBV20-1 and TRBJ2-1; 9 positions agree with TRBD2. The CDR3 is 11 residues long. In germline, CDR1 is DFQATT, CDR2 SNEGSKA (reference sequence). The CDR3 DNA is TGCGGACTAGCGACCTACAATGAGCAGTTCTTC. It specifies CGLATYNEQFF.

This rearrangement joins TRBV7-9 to TRBJ1-5; the D gene is possibly TRBD1 (6 bases). Germline values: CDR1 SEHNR, CDR2 FQNEAQ (reference sequence). The CDR3 consists of 15 residues. V lost 5 bases to trimming and J lost 1 base, with 12 bases between them. CDR3 amino acids: CASSPGTKSNQPQHF. Written as DNA, the CDR3 is TGTGCCAGCAGCCCCGGGACAAAGAGCAATCAGCCCCAGCATTTT.